These 28 T cell receptor beta chains came from one sample sequenced in a study of beta chain features in type 1 diabetes. Of the isolated RNA, all was reverse transcribed, and so the sequenced material was expressed TCRB transcripts. The protocol was immunoSEQ multiplex PCR, while the TCRdb copy is restricted to in-frame clones and leaves out a portion. The table records about 300,000 clones, approximately 8% of them present only once. Specimen: central memory CD4+ T cells from blood. Receptor source: a woman between 18 and 29 years old in good health.

The chain carries TRBV9 and TRBJ2-7; D is unresolved. V was trimmed by 4 bases and J by 3 bases, leaving 14 bases between them. CDR3 length equals 14 residues. CDR1 is SGDLS and CDR2 is YYNGEE in the germline V gene. As DNA, the CDR3 is TGTGCCAGCAGCTCAAAAGCTATTGGCTACGAGCAGTACTTC. It encodes CASSSKAIGYEQYF.

This clone was observed a handful of times. The chain couples TRBV28 to TRBJ2-4, with 8 bases identical to TRBD1. In germline, CDR1 is MDHEN, CDR2 SYDVKM. The CDR3 has 16 residues. Unmatched junction bases numbered 8, after V lost 3 bases and J lost 4 bases. CDR3 loop: CASSFVGDRGKNIQYF. DNA of the CDR3: TGTGCCAGCAGTTTTGTCGGCGACAGGGGTAAAAACATTCAGTACTTC.

This clone has only a few counts. This chain joins TRBV18 and TRBJ2-7; 9 nucleotides line up with TRBD1. With V trimmed by 5 bases and J by 4 bases, 3 bases remained unmatched. Germline loops: CDR1 KGHSH, CDR2 LQKENI. The CDR3 consists of 13 residues. The CDR3 DNA follows: TGTGCCAGCTCATTCGGACAGGGGTACGAGCAGTACGTC. Its translation is CASSFGQGYEQYV.

This chain connects TRBV19 to TRBJ1-5, with D unclear. Trimming shortened V by 3 bases and J by 6 bases, and 15 bases separated the two germline ends. Germline assignment: CDR1 LNHDA and CDR2 SQIVND (reference sequence). The CDR3 runs to 15 residues. In DNA, the CDR3 is TGTGCCAGTAGTATTCGACGGAGACTTGGTCAGCCCCAGCATTTT. It codes for CASSIRRRLGQPQHF.

The rearrangement uses TRBV5-6 and TRBJ1-3, with D possibly TRBD1 on 6 matching bases. Between the trimmed V and J ends, which lost 4 bases and 7 bases, there was a span of 18 bases. The CDR3 sequence is 15 residues long. Germline values: CDR1 SGHDT, CDR2 YYEEEE. CDR3 in amino acids: CASSPDPQQGNTIYF. CDR3 nucleotides: TGTGCCAGCAGCCCCGATCCACAACAGGGCAACACCATATATTTT.

The chain employs TRBV9 and TRBJ1-1; D ambiguous. The germline gives CDR1 SGDLS, CDR2 YYNGEE. The CDR3 consists of 15 residues. V was trimmed by 4 bases and J by 1 base, leaving 14 bases between them. The CDR3 DNA is TGTGCCAGCAGCCCCGGAGCACAGAGGAACACTGAAGCTTTCTTT. Encoded protein: CASSPGAQRNTEAFF.

The rearrangement uses TRBV6-5 and TRBJ2-7; 8 nucleotides align to TRBD1. Germline V CDR1 and CDR2: MNHEY, SVGAGI. V lost 4 bases and J lost 4; bases outside the gene matches: 9. The CDR3 has 15 amino acids. CDR3 DNA: TGTGCCAGCAGTTTCGCTGGACAGGGAAGATACGAGCAGTACTTC. It specifies CASSFAGQGRYEQYF.

This clone was seen a handful of times. The sample carries other DNA sequences with the same CDR3. The chain has TRBV29-1 and TRBJ2-3; D is perhaps TRBD1 (6 bases). The V gene's germline CDR1 is SQVTM and CDR2 ANQGSEA. Trimming left V 4 bases short and J 3 bases short, with 11 bases between. This CDR3 comprises 13 residues. The CDR3 DNA is TGCAGCGTTGTAGGCAGGGGAACAGATACGCAGTATTTT. Translation: CSVVGRGTDTQYF.

This clone was picked up a small number of times. The chain couples TRBV25-1 to TRBJ2-1; 10 bases map to TRBD2. The CDR3 extends over 14 amino acids. CDR1 and CDR2 from the germline V gene are MGHDK and SYGVNS. Trimming removed 0 bases from V and 8 bases from J; junction bases left unmatched: 1. For the CDR3, the DNA is TGTGCCAGCAGTGAATACGGGACTAGCGATGAGCAGTTCTTC. Protein product: CASSEYGTSDEQFF.

This clone was counted ten times or more. The V gene is TRBV5-1, the J gene TRBJ1-1; 7 bases are a match to TRBD1. Losses at the gene ends were 0 bases for V and 3 bases for J; bases not matched to a gene: 5. This CDR3 comprises 15 residues. The germline gives CDR1 SGHRS, CDR2 YFSETQ. The CDR3 protein is CASSLGDREDTEAFF. The CDR3 nucleotides are TGCGCCAGCAGCTTGGGAGACAGGGAGGACACTGAAGCTTTCTTT.

The CDR3 region is CASSQDVGQGRNYNEQFF. The CDR3 DNA sequence: TGTGCCAGCAGCCAAGATGTCGGACAGGGACGAAACTACAATGAGCAGTTCTTC. J is TRBJ2-1 and V is TRBV4-2, with 8 nucleotides matching TRBD1. V was clipped by 0 bases and J by 3 bases; unmatched bases: 10. Germline CDR1 is LGHNA and CDR2 is YNFKEQ. The CDR3 consists of 18 residues.

J is TRBJ2-7 and V is TRBV14, with D perhaps matching TRBD1 (6 bases). The CDR3 sequence is 11 residues long. The germline V gene has CDR1 SGHDN and CDR2 FVKESK. V was pared by 5 bases and J by 7 bases, with 9 bases between. The CDR3 DNA follows: TGTGCCAGCAGCTCAGGGGTAGAGCAGTACTTC. This translates into CASSSGVEQYF.

V gene TRBV28 combines with J gene TRBJ1-2; D unresolved. V was trimmed by 5 bases and J by 6 bases, leaving 4 bases between them. CDR1 is MDHEN, CDR2 SYDVKM, per germline. This CDR3 contains 10 residues. The DNA for the CDR3 is TGTGCCAGCAGTGAGGATGGCTACACCTTC. It yields the protein CASSEDGYTF.

The chain has TRBV5-1 and TRBJ2-5; possibly TRBD2 for D (5 bases). Trimming cost V 0 bases and J 4 bases, with 10 bases left between them. Germline V gene data show CDR1 as SGHRS and CDR2 as YFSETQ. The CDR3 extends over 14 amino acids. CDR3 protein: CASSLDSGGETQYF. The CDR3 DNA follows: TGCGCCAGCAGCTTGGACTCCGGAGGAGAGACCCAGTACTTC.

The V call is TRBV7-2, the J call TRBJ2-5; 7 positions match TRBD1. The CDR3 totals 15 residues. Trimming took 0 bases from V and 3 from J; bases not matched to a gene: 4. CDR1 is SGHTA and CDR2 is FQGNSA in the germline V gene. The CDR3 is CASSLAGTAKETQYF. CDR3 DNA sequence: TGTGCCAGCAGCTTAGCCGGGACAGCAAAAGAGACCCAGTACTTC.

This sequence joins TRBV4-1 and TRBJ1-5; 10 bases match TRBD1. J gave up 3 bases and V 4 bases, and 3 bases lay outside the gene matches. The CDR3 runs to 15 residues. Germline loops: CDR1 MGHRA, CDR2 YSYEKL. The CDR3, as DNA: TGCGCCAGCAGCCCGGGGACAGGGGACAATCAGCCCCAGCATTTT. Translated: CASSPGTGDNQPQHF.

V is TRBV7-2 and J is TRBJ1-1; tentatively, D is TRBD1 (5 bases). In germline, CDR1 is SGHTA, CDR2 FQGNSA. Trimming took off 4 bases at V and 1 base at J, with 10 bases between the two ends. This CDR3 is built from 14 residues. The CDR3 is CASSSGATNTEAFF. Written as DNA, the CDR3 is TGTGCCAGCAGCTCCGGGGCGACGAACACTGAAGCTTTCTTT.

This clone was observed a handful of times. The V call is TRBV29-1, the J call TRBJ2-1; TRBD1 or TRBD2 may be the D gene (5 bases each). Trimming stripped 4 bases from V and 8 bases from J, with 12 bases between. Per the germline V gene, CDR1 is SQVTM and CDR2 is ANQGSEA. This CDR3 spans 12 amino acids. The CDR3 spells CSVGTMGDEQFF. As DNA, the CDR3 is TGCAGCGTTGGAACCATGGGGGATGAGCAGTTCTTC.

A few counts support this clone. In DNA form, the CDR3 reads TGTGCCAGCAGCCAACGGGAGCCTCTTTCCTACGAGCAGTACTTC. It encodes CASSQREPLSYEQYF. The chain recombines TRBV7-8 with TRBJ2-7; the D gene is possibly TRBD2 (6 bases). The ends were cut back, 5 bases at V and 1 base at J, with 15 bases in the middle. The V gene's germline CDR1 is SGHVS and CDR2 FQNEAQ. The CDR3 is 15 amino acids. Combining the CDR3 with reference TRBV7-8 and TRBJ2-7 gives the whole variable domain GAGVSQSPRYKVAKRGQDVALRCDPISGHVSLFWYQQALGQGPEFLTYFQNEAQLDKSGLPSDRFFAERPEGSVSTLKIQRTQQEDSAVYLCASSQREPLSYEQYFGPGTRLTVT.

This sequence joins TRBV5-1 and TRBJ2-2; D remains unclear. The CDR3 loop spans 17 amino acids. With 1 base removed from V and 0 bases from J, the gap between germline ends came to 13 bases. Germline V gene data show CDR1 as SGHRS and CDR2 as YFSETQ. CDR3 residues: CASSLRVGISNTGELFF. The CDR3 DNA reads TGCGCCAGCAGCTTGCGGGTGGGCATATCGAACACCGGGGAGCTGTTTTTT.

This clone was detected a few times. The chain has TRBV7-2 and TRBJ2-5, with 14 bases aligning to TRBD2. This CDR3 comprises 17 residues. Germline CDR1 reads SGHTA; CDR2 reads FQGNSA. V lost 5 bases, J lost 1 base, and 6 bases stayed unmatched. CDR3 in DNA: TGTGCCAGCAGCCACGGACTAGCGGGGGGTCGCCAAGAGACCCAGTACTTC. Translating it yields CASSHGLAGGRQETQYF.

The genes are TRBV5-8 and TRBJ1-2; D perhaps matches TRBD1 (5 bases). The V end lost 4 bases, the J end lost 5 bases, and 15 bases lay between the germline ends. The CDR3 runs to 14 residues. The germline CDR1 and CDR2 sequences are SGHTS and YDEGEE. CDR3 coding DNA: TGTGCCAGCAGCCCTCGGACACGCGCGTATGGCTACACCTTC. Its translation is CASSPRTRAYGYTF.

The V call is TRBV7-9, the J call TRBJ1-1; TRBD1 matches at 8 bases. CDR1 is SEHNR, CDR2 FQNEAQ, per germline (reference sequence). Losses at the gene ends were 4 bases for V and 5 bases for J; bases not matched to a gene: 9. CDR3 length: 15 amino acids. The CDR3 sequence: CASSSGQGGRTEAFF. As DNA, the CDR3 is TGTGCCAGCAGCTCCGGACAGGGAGGTAGGACTGAAGCTTTCTTT.

A word on this clone: A far larger clone is only one base removed, so a read error is likely. The V and J genes are TRBV5-1 and TRBJ1-6, with D possibly TRBD1 on 5 matching bases. This CDR3 contains 16 residues. Germline V gene sequence: CDR1 SGHRS, CDR2 YFSETQ. Trimming stripped 4 bases from V and 11 bases from J, with 22 bases between. CDR3 protein: CASSQSLGVSGAPLHF. The CDR3 coding sequence is TGCGCCAGCAGCCAATCACTGGGGGTGTCGGGGGCACCCCTCCACTTT.

The chain couples TRBV6-6 to TRBJ2-5; D is undetermined. The CDR3 is 11 residues long. With 5 bases removed from V and 1 base from J, the gap between germline ends came to 2 bases. The germline V gene has CDR1 MNHNY and CDR2 SVGAGI (reference sequence). In DNA, the CDR3 is TGTGCCAGCAGTACCCAAGAGACCCAGTACTTC. Amino acids: CASSTQETQYF.

This clone has a handful of counts. The same CDR3 also results from other DNA sequences found in this sample. The J gene is TRBJ2-5, the V gene TRBV30; D not resolved. V was pared by 0 bases and J by 5 bases, with 4 bases between. This CDR3 has 11 residues. Germline lookup yields CDR1 GTSNPN and CDR2 SVGIG (reference sequence). Written as DNA, the CDR3 is TGTGCCTGGAGTGTATCCGAGACCCAGTACTTC. This translates into CAWSVSETQYF.

This chain links TRBV30 with TRBJ2-1; 15 positions match TRBD2. Germline trimming cut 5 bases from V and 11 bases from J; bases unmatched to any gene: 10. The CDR3 loop spans 15 amino acids. In germline, CDR1 is GTSNPN, CDR2 SVGIG (reference sequence). CDR3 in DNA: TGTGCCTGGGGGATGGGACTAGCGGGAGGCATCAAGCAGTTCTTC. Protein sequence: CAWGMGLAGGIKQFF.

This clone has just a few counts. The J gene is TRBJ2-4, the V gene TRBV11-2; D call uncertain. CDR3 length equals 20 residues. Trimming shortened V by 0 bases and J by 0 bases, and 21 bases separated the two germline ends. Germline CDR1 is SGHAT and CDR2 is FQNNGV. DNA for the CDR3: TGTGCCAGCAGCTTAGATTGGTTGGTGGGCGGAAGGCTAGCCAAAAACATTCAGTACTTC. Its translation: CASSLDWLVGGRLAKNIQYF. The whole variable domain, remainder taken from reference TRBV11-2 and TRBJ2-4, is EAGVAQSPRYKIIEKRQSVAFWCNPISGHATLYWYQQILGQGPKLLIQFQNNGVVDDSQLPKDRFSAERLKGVDSTLKIQPAKLEDSAVYLCASSLDWLVGGRLAKNIQYFGAGTRLSVL.